The clone carrying this T cell receptor (beta chain) was seen a few times. Its antigen is as yet unknown. The study ran its PCR with 60 Vbeta and 13 Jbeta primers. TCRdb keeps only in-frame clones here, not all; method: immunoSEQ multiplex PCR. The data hold 150,000 to 200,000 clones, with roughly four fifths observed a single time. The entry originates in a study of cytomegalovirus exposure and HLA in healthy donors. Study-wide points: Owing to their indistinguishability, certain V segments, notably TRBV6-2 and TRBV6-3, were excluded. Researchers reported from a later analysis that most CMV-associated TCR beta chains appeared HLA-restricted. Most TCR beta V segments were productive about 87% or about 30% of the time in an earlier analysis.

V lost 2 bases and J 4 bases, leaving 11 bases between the germline ends. CDR1 MDHEN and CDR2 SYDVKM come from the germline V gene. CDR3 length: 14 amino acids. Unrecorded immune exposures were likely, despite nominal health at sampling. The sequencing input was PBMCs. The chain joins TRBV28 to TRBJ1-2, with D possibly TRBD1 on 5 matching bases. The sequence came from a man in his forties or fifties in good health and CMV-seronegative. The CDR3 region is CASSLRPGIYGYTF. The DNA of the CDR3 is TGTGCCAGCAGTTTACGGCCAGGGATCTATGGCTACACCTTC.